This entry describes one T cell receptor beta chain. Antigen unknown. Assay used: immunoSEQ multiplex PCR; TCRdb lists only in-frame clones, some missing. The sample has some 90,000 clones, approximately 83% seen once. This sample was included in a study of identifying expanded T cells in peripheral blood. Study-level points and caveats: Two-week clone count variance significantly increased as total template count grew.

Germline CDR1 reads MNHEY; CDR2 reads SMNVEV (reference sequence). With 0 bases removed from V and 8 bases from J, the gap between germline ends came to 10 bases. The CDR3 is 13 amino acids. Material: blood. This sequence joins TRBV27 and TRBJ1-1, with D perhaps matching TRBD1 (6 bases). This receptor was identified in a person between 18 and 75 years old in good health. CDR3 nucleotide sequence: TGTGCCAGCAGTTTATCGTTCGGGGGCGAAGCTTTCTTT. Encoded protein: CASSLSFGGEAFF.